These 25 T cell receptor beta chains originate from one sample sequenced in a study of cytomegalovirus exposure and HLA in healthy donors. Primers for the PCR totalled 60 Vbeta and 13 Jbeta. The repertoire was sequenced with immunoSEQ multiplex PCR; TCRdb's copy has only in-frame clones and lacks some. Among over 85,000 clones, around four fifths were seen once, and the ten largest hold 2.5% to 3%. Material: PBMCs. These receptors were taken from a woman aged 60-70 years in good health and CMV-seropositive.

The genes are TRBV7-6 and TRBJ1-5; possible D gene TRBD1, 5 bases. There are 15 residues in the CDR3. V was pared by 1 base and J by 3 bases, with 10 bases between. The germline CDR1 and CDR2 sequences are SGHVS and FNYEAQ. In DNA, the CDR3 is TGTGCCAGCAGCTTAGGGCAGGGCCTCAATCAGCCCCAGCATTTT. Encoded protein: CASSLGQGLNQPQHF.

CDR3 bases: TGTGCCAGCTCACCCGGGGGACAGGGAAGCACCGGGGAGCTGTTTTTT. It specifies CASSPGGQGSTGELFF. The chain recombines TRBV18 with TRBJ2-2, with 9 bases matching TRBD1. From germline, CDR1 is KGHSH and CDR2 LQKENI. The CDR3 length is 16 residues. V shed 3 bases, J shed 4 bases, and the junction held 6 bases outside the gene matches.

The gene calls are TRBV18 and TRBJ1-2; D is ambiguous. V lost 6 bases, J lost 8 bases, and 10 bases lay in between. The CDR3 loop spans 11 amino acids. Germline V gene sequence: CDR1 KGHSH, CDR2 LQKENI. This chain's CDR3 is CASSPGKGYTF. The CDR3 nucleotides are TGTGCCAGCTCCCCGGGGAAGGGCTACACCTTC.

The chain combines TRBV6-1 with TRBJ2-3; D may be TRBD1 (6 bases). Germline lookup yields CDR1 MNHNS and CDR2 SASEGT. Trimming took 8 bases from V and 0 from J, leaving 15 bases between them. The CDR3 is made up of 15 amino acids. The CDR3 sequence: CASGTGPTSTDTQYF. In DNA form, the CDR3 reads TGTGCCAGCGGAACAGGGCCTACTAGCACAGATACGCAGTATTTT.

This chain links TRBV5-4 with TRBJ2-5, with 7 bases identical to TRBD2. CDR1 SGHNT and CDR2 YYREEE come from the germline V gene (reference sequence). This CDR3 spans 14 amino acids. V lost 5 bases and J lost 2; bases outside the gene matches: 6. The CDR3 DNA sequence: TGTGCCAGCAGTTCCGGGACTATACAAGAGACCCAGTACTTC. Amino acids: CASSSGTIQETQYF.

The chain combines TRBV7-3 with TRBJ2-1; a weak D match, TRBD2 (6 bases). CDR1 and CDR2 from the germline V gene are SGHTA and FQGTGA. V shed 6 bases and J shed 8 bases, with 20 bases lying between them. The CDR3 extends over 15 amino acids. The CDR3 sequence is CASSVTGTSLYEQFF. CDR3 DNA: TGTGCCAGCAGTGTTACCGGGACTTCTTTGTATGAGCAGTTCTTC.

The rearrangement uses TRBV14 and TRBJ2-2; 10 nucleotides match TRBD2. The V gene end was trimmed by 0 bases and the J gene end by 5 bases; junction bases not matched to a gene: 9. The CDR3 spans 18 residues. Germline CDR1 is SGHDN and CDR2 is FVKESK. In nucleotides, the CDR3 is TGTGCCAGCAGCCAAGATAGATATAGCGGGAGGAGGACCGGGGAGCTGTTTTTT. Encoded protein: CASSQDRYSGRRTGELFF.

This clone was seen a few times. This chain links TRBV11-2 with TRBJ2-1, with 7 bases fitting TRBD2. The V segment lost 4 bases and the J segment 2 bases; nucleotides outside the gene matches: 5. CDR1 is SGHAT and CDR2 is FQNNGV in the germline V gene. CDR3 length equals 15 residues. The CDR3 DNA follows: TGTGCCAGCAGCTGGGCCAGCGGGACCTACAATGAGCAGTTCTTC. Residues: CASSWASGTYNEQFF.

The V gene is TRBV18, the J gene TRBJ2-7; 7 bases map to TRBD2. The CDR3 extends over 13 amino acids. In germline, CDR1 is KGHSH, CDR2 LQKENI. Germline trimming cut 3 bases from V and 5 bases from J; bases unmatched to any gene: 4. The CDR3 region is CASSPYREDEQYF. The CDR3 bases are TGTGCCAGCTCACCCTACCGGGAGGACGAGCAGTACTTC.

There are a few counts of this clone. The gene calls are TRBV6-1 and TRBJ2-7; 10 bases align to TRBD2. The CDR3 has 13 amino acids. Germline values: CDR1 MNHNS, CDR2 SASEGT. J lost 2 bases, V lost 8 bases, and 3 bases had no gene match. CDR3 bases: TGTGCCAGCCTGGGACTAGCGCCCTACGAGCAGTACTTC. Translating gives CASLGLAPYEQYF.

The V call is TRBV19, the J call TRBJ1-1; D not certain. With 5 bases removed from V and 1 base from J, the gap between germline ends came to 8 bases. This CDR3 region has 13 residues. Germline CDR1 LNHDA, CDR2 SQIVND (reference sequence). CDR3 amino acids: CASSPVRNTEAFF. CDR3 nucleotide sequence: TGTGCCAGTAGTCCGGTAAGGAACACTGAAGCTTTCTTT. Supplemented by reference TRBV19 and TRBJ1-1, the full variable domain reads DGGITQSPKYLFRKEGQNVTLSCEQNLNHDAMYWYRQDPGQGLRLIYYSQIVNDFQKGDIAEGYSVSREKKESFPLTVTSAQKNPTAFYLCASSPVRNTEAFFGQGTRLTVV.

This clone showed up just a few times. V and J are TRBV5-1 and TRBJ2-2, with D perhaps TRBD2 (6 bases). Germline V CDR1 and CDR2: SGHRS, YFSETQ. V shed 5 bases and J shed 2 bases, with 10 bases lying between them. CDR3 length: 14 residues. The CDR3 loop reads CASRPGLNTGELFF. The CDR3 bases are TGCGCCAGCAGACCGGGACTTAACACCGGGGAGCTGTTTTTT.

This chain connects TRBV9 to TRBJ1-1; D not resolved. V was cut by 0 bases and J by 1 base, with 7 bases left in between. Germline CDR1 and CDR2: SGDLS and YYNGEE. CDR3 length: 14 residues. CDR3 in DNA: TGTGCCAGCAGCGTAGTAGGAGGGAACACTGAAGCTTTCTTT. This sequence encodes CASSVVGGNTEAFF.

This clone was detected only once. This chain joins TRBV11-3 and TRBJ1-1; no definite D call. V shed 3 bases and J shed 0 bases, with 5 bases lying between them. CDR3 length: 13 amino acids. CDR1 is SGHNT, CDR2 YENEEA, per germline. The CDR3 DNA reads TGTGCCAGCAGCTTCCAGGTGAACACTGAAGCTTTCTTT. Its protein is CASSFQVNTEAFF.

The chain joins TRBV14 to TRBJ2-1; 7 positions match TRBD2. Germline V gene lookup returns CDR1 SGHDN and CDR2 FVKESK. Trimming cost V 4 bases and J 5 bases; bases outside gene matches: 11. The CDR3 length is 16 residues. The CDR3 protein is CASSRRGGGGNNEQFF. The CDR3 coding sequence is TGTGCCAGCAGCCGGAGGGGAGGCGGGGGAAACAATGAGCAGTTCTTC. The entire variable domain, with the rest obtained from reference TRBV14 and TRBJ2-1, is as follows: EAGVTQFPSHSVIEKGQTVTLRCDPISGHDNLYWYRRVMGKEIKFLLHFVKESKQDESGMPNNRFLAERTGGTYSTLKVQPAELEDSGVYFCASSRRGGGGNNEQFFGPGTRLTVL.

By sample share, this clone is medium-sized (0.01 to 0.1%). V gene TRBV19 combines with J gene TRBJ2-1, with 10 bases identical to TRBD2. J was trimmed by 6 bases and V by 4 bases; bases with no gene match: 9. The CDR3 covers 16 residues. The V gene's germline CDR1 is LNHDA and CDR2 SQIVND (reference sequence). CDR3 nucleotide sequence: TGTGCCAGTAGTAAGGGACTAGCGTCACTGGGCAATGAGCAGTTCTTC. It yields the protein CASSKGLASLGNEQFF.

The chain links TRBV5-5 to TRBJ2-2; weak D call: TRBD1 (5 bases). CDR3 size: 15 residues. Trimming stripped 0 bases from V and 6 bases from J, with 12 bases between. CDR1 and CDR2 (germline): SGHKS, YYEKEE (reference sequence). The CDR3 sequence: CASSLVAGSAGELFF. The CDR3 DNA sequence: TGTGCCAGCAGCTTGGTTGCAGGGTCTGCCGGGGAGCTGTTTTTT. The full variable domain, in which reference TRBV5-5 and TRBJ2-2 provide the parts outside the CDR3, is DAGVTQSPTHLIKTRGQQVTLRCSPISGHKSVSWYQQVLGQGPQFIFQYYEKEERGRGNFPDRFSARQFPNYSSELNVNALLLGDSALYLCASSLVAGSAGELFFGEGSRLTVL.

The chain employs TRBV19 and TRBJ1-2; D ambiguous. Trimming cost V 1 base and J 7 bases, with 13 bases left between them. The germline CDR1 and CDR2 sequences are LNHDA and SQIVND (reference sequence). There are 14 residues in the CDR3. Here the CDR3 DNA reads TGTGCCAGTAGTATAGTCGGCGGATTCCGTGGCTACACCTTC. Protein: CASSIVGGFRGYTF.

V and J are TRBV11-3 and TRBJ2-2; possible D gene TRBD2, 6 bases. CDR1 and CDR2 (germline): SGHNT, YENEEA. The V gene lost 1 base and the J gene lost 4 bases, with 13 bases spanning the gap. This CDR3 is built from 16 residues. This CDR3 reads CASSLAGGILTGELFF. CDR3 in DNA: TGTGCCAGCAGCTTAGCCGGGGGTATTCTCACCGGGGAGCTGTTTTTT. The variable domain in full, completed from reference TRBV11-3 and TRBJ2-2, reads EAGVVQSPRYKIIEKKQPVAFWCNPISGHNTLYWYLQNLGQGPELLIRYENEEAVDDSQLPKDRFSAERLKGVDSTLKIQPAELGDSAVYLCASSLAGGILTGELFFGEGSRLTVL.

CDR3 DNA: TGTGCCAGCAGCTTAGTCAGGGGGCTGTACTTC. Residues: CASSLVRGLYF. The V call is TRBV7-2, the J call TRBJ2-7; 8 bases are shared with TRBD1. Germline values: CDR1 SGHTA, CDR2 FQGNSA. This CDR3 spans 11 amino acids. Trimming cost V 1 base and J 12 bases; bases outside gene matches: 2.

The table lists this clone with a few counts. The V gene is TRBV9, the J gene TRBJ2-7; TRBD2 matches 10 bases. The CDR3 spans 16 residues. CDR1 and CDR2 (germline): SGDLS, YYNGEE. V shed 4 bases and J 4 bases; nucleotides not matched to a gene: 11. CDR3 region: CASSPRASGSGYEQYF. The DNA of the CDR3 is TGTGCCAGCAGCCCCAGGGCTAGCGGGAGCGGATACGAGCAGTACTTC.

V gene TRBV7-2 combines with J gene TRBJ2-2; 8 bases are a match to TRBD2. Germline lookup yields CDR1 SGHTA and CDR2 FQGNSA. Trimming removed 8 bases from V and 4 bases from J; junction bases left unmatched: 6. This CDR3 region has 14 residues. The CDR3 DNA reads as TGTGCCAGCGGGAGCGGGAGAGGCACCGGGGAGCTGTTTTTT. Encoded protein: CASGSGRGTGELFF.

This sequence joins TRBV7-6 and TRBJ2-7; 10 bases are a match to TRBD2. CDR1 SGHVS and CDR2 FNYEAQ come from the germline V gene. CDR3 length equals 18 residues. J was trimmed by 3 bases and V by 1 base; bases with no gene match: 12. DNA for the CDR3: TGTGCCAGCAGCTTAGAATCCCCTCTAGCGGGGGTTGGCTACGAGCAGTACTTC. This gives the protein CASSLESPLAGVGYEQYF. Supplemented by reference TRBV7-6 and TRBJ2-7, the full variable domain reads GAGVSQSPRYKVTKRGQDVALRCDPISGHVSLYWYRQALGQGPEFLTYFNYEAQQDKSGLPNDRFSAERPEGSISTLTIQRTEQRDSAMYRCASSLESPLAGVGYEQYFGPGTRLTVT.

The rearrangement joins TRBV28 to TRBJ2-3; possible D gene TRBD1, 5 bases. V lost 11 bases and J lost 0, with 15 bases in between. CDR1 is MDHEN, CDR2 SYDVKM, per germline. The CDR3 extends over 14 amino acids. CDR3 sequence reads: CASKKGVSTDTQYF. CDR3 sequence (DNA): TGTGCCTCCAAAAAAGGGGTGAGCACAGATACGCAGTATTTT.

The rearrangement links TRBV7-3 to TRBJ1-1, with a weak D call TRBD1 (5 bases). The CDR3 has 14 amino acids. V lost 5 bases and J lost 8, with 18 bases in between. The V gene's germline CDR1 is SGHTA and CDR2 FQGTGA. CDR3 region: CASSPQHGGREAFF. The CDR3 nucleotides read TGTGCCAGCAGCCCCCAGCATGGGGGGAGGGAAGCTTTCTTT.